The clone carrying this TCR beta chain was seen many times. This record comes from a study of T cells in Graves' hyperthyroidism and ophthalmopathy. Per the germline V gene, CDR1 is SGHRS and CDR2 is YFSETQ. The CDR3 totals 16 residues. V lost 4 bases, J lost 2 bases, and 8 bases stayed unmatched. Amplified TCR beta CDR3 regions came from RNA transcripts. HTBI primers were the set used in a first-round RT-PCR of the TCR CDR3. MiXCR, run by TCRdb on the multiplex PCR reads, gives a single entry per CDR3 protein. The table shows 300,000 to 350,000 distinct CDR3 sequences, with roughly 15% occurring only once.

The sample comprised blood. The origin of this receptor is a man aged 30 to 45 with Graves' hyperthyroidism. This sequence joins TRBV5-1 and TRBJ1-2; 10 bases agree with TRBD1. In nucleotides, the CDR3 is TGCGCCAGCAGCCCTGGGACAGGGGCAACCAACTATGGCTACACCTTC. This sequence encodes CASSPGTGATNYGYTF.